This T cell receptor beta chain was identified in a study of T cell repertoires in cytomegalovirus infection. Study-level information: Evidence of both CMV infection and a matching HLA type came from public TCR beta signatures.

This clonotype has a handful of counts. Its antigen is as yet unknown. Study conclusions and caveats: Totalled public TCR beta family frequency picked out people who carried CMV plus the relevant HLA. HLA-C-restricted CMV clonotypes gave the most frequent clonotype in two of eight donors.

TCRdb called the reads again in MiXCR, with one record for every CDR3 protein. This sample has tens of thousands of distinct CDR3 sequences, with around 20% found just once. V dropped 3 bases and J dropped 1 base, with 5 bases sitting between them. This CDR3 spans 13 amino acids. V is TRBV12-3 or TRBV12-4 and J is TRBJ2-3; D ambiguous. The origin of this receptor is a human donor in good health (CMV status not recorded). Some clones in this sample may be carry-over from other donors' samples. The sequencing sample was made of PBMCs, sequenced either directly or after in vitro stimulation (not recorded which). The CDR3 is CASSLPGTDTQYF. The DNA of the CDR3 is TGTGCCAGCAGTTTGCCGGGCACAGATACGCAGTATTTT.